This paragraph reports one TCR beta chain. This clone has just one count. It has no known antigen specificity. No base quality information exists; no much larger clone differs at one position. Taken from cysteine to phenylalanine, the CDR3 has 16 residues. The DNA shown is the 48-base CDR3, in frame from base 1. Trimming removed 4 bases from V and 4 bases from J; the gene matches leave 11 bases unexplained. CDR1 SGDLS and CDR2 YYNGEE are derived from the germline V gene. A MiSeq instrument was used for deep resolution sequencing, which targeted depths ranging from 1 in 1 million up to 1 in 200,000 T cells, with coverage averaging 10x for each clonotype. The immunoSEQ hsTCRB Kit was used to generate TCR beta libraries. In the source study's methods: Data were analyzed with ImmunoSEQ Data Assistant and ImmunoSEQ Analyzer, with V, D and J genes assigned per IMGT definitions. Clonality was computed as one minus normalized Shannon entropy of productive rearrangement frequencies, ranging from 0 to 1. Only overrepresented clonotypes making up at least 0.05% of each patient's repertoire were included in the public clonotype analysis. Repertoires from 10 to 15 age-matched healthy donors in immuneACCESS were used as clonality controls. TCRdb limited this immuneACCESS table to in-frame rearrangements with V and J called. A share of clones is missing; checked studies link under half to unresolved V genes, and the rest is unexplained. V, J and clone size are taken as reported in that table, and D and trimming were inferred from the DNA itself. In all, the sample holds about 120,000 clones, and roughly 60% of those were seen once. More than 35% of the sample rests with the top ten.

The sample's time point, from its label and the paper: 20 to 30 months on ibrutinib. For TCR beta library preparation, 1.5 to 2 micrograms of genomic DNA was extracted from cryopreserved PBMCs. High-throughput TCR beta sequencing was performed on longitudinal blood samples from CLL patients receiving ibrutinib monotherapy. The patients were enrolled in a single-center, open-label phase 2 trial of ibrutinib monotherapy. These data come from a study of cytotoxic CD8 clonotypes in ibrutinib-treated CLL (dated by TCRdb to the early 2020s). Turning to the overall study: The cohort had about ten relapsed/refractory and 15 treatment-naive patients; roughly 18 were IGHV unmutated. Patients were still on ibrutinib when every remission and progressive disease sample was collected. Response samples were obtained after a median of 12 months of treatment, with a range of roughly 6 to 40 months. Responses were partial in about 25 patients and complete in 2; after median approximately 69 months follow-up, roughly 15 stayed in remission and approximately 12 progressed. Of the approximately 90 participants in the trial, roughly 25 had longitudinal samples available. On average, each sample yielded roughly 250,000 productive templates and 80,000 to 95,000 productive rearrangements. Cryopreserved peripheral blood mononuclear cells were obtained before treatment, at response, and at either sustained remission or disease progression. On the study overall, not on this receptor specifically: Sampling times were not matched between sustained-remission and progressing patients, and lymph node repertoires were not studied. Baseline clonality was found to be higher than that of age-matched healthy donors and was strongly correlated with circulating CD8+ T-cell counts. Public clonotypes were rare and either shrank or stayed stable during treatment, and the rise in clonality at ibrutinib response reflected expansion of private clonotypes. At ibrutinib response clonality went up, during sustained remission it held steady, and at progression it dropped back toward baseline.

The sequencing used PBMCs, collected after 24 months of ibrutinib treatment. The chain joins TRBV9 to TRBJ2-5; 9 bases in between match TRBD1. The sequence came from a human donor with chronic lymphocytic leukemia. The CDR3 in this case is CASSFTGTGRGETQYF. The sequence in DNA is TGTGCCAGCAGCTTTACCGGGACAGGGAGAGGAGAGACCCAGTACTTC.